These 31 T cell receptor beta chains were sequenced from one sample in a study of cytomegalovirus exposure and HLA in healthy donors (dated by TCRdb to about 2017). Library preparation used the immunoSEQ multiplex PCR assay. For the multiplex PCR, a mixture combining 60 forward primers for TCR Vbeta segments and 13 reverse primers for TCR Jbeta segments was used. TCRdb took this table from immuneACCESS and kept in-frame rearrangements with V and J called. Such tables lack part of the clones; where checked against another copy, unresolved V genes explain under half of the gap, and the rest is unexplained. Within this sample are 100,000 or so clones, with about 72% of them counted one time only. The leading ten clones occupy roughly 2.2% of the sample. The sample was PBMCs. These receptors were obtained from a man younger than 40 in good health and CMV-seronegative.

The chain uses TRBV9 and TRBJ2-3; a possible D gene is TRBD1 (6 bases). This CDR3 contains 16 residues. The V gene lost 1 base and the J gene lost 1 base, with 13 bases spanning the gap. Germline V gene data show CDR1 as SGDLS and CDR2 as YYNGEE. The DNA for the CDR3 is TGTGCCAGCAGCGTACTAGACAGGTCTCGCACAGATACGCAGTATTTT. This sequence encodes CASSVLDRSRTDTQYF.

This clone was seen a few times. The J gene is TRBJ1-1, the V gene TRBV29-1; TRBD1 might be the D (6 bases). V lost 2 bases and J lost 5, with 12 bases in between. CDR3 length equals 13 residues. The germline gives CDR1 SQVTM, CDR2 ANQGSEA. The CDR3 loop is CSVELGAGTEAFF. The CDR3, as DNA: TGCAGCGTTGAATTGGGGGCAGGTACTGAAGCTTTCTTT.

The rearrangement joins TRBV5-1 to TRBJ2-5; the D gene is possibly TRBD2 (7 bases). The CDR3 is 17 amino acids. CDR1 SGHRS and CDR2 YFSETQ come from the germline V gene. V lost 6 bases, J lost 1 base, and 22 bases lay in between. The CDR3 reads CASIRNPAGASQETQYF. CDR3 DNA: TGCGCCAGCATACGGAACCCGGCGGGGGCCTCCCAAGAGACCCAGTACTTC.

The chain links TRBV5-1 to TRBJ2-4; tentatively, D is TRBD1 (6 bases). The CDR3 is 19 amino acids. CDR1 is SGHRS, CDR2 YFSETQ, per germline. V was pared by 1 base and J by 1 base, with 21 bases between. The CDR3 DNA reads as TGCGCCAGCAGCTTGACAGGGAGAGTAGTGGAGCTGGCCAAAAACATTCAGTACTTC. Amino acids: CASSLTGRVVELAKNIQYF. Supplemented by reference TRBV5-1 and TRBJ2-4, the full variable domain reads KAGVTQTPRYLIKTRGQQVTLSCSPISGHRSVSWYQQTPGQGLQFLFEYFSETQRNKGNFPGRFSGRQFSNSRSEMNVSTLELGDSALYLCASSLTGRVVELAKNIQYFGAGTRLSVL.

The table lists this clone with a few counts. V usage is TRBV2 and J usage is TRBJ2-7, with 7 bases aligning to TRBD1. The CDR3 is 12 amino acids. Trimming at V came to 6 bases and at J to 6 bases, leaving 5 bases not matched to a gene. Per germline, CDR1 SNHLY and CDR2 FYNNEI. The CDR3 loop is CASRPTGAEQYF. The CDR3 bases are TGTGCCAGCAGACCCACAGGGGCCGAGCAGTACTTC.

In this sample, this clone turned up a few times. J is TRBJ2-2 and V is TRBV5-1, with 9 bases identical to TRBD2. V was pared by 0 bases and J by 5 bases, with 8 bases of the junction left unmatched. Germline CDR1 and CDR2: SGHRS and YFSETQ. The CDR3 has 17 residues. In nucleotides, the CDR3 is TGCGCCAGCAGCTTGGCCATTAGCGGGGGTCATACCGGGGAGCTGTTTTTT. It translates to CASSLAISGGHTGELFF.

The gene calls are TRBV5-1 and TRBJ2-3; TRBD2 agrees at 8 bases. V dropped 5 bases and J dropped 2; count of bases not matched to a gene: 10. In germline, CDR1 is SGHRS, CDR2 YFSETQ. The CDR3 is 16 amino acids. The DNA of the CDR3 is TGCGCCAGCAGTTCCCGGGGGGGTGGTGACACAGATACGCAGTATTTT. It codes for CASSSRGGGDTDTQYF.

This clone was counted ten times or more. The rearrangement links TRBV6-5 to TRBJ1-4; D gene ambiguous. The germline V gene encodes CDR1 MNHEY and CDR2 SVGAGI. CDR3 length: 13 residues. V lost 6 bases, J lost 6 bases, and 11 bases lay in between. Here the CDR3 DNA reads TGTGCCAGCAGGTGGCAGGAACATGAAAAACTGTTTTTT. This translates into CASRWQEHEKLFF.

CDR3: CASSLGTGLNEKLFF. In DNA form, the CDR3 reads TGTGCCAGCAGCTTAGGGACAGGGCTTAATGAAAAACTGTTTTTT. V gene TRBV7-6 combines with J gene TRBJ1-4, with TRBD1 identical over 8 bases. The CDR3 is 15 amino acids. Germline CDR1 reads SGHVS; CDR2 reads FNYEAQ. Losses at the gene ends were 1 base for V and 4 bases for J; bases not matched to a gene: 2.

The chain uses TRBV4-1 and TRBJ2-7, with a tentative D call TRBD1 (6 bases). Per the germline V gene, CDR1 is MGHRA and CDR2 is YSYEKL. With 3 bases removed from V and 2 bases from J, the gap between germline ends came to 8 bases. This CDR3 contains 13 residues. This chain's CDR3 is CASSQGQPYEQYF. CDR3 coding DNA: TGCGCCAGCAGCCAGGGACAACCCTACGAGCAGTACTTC.

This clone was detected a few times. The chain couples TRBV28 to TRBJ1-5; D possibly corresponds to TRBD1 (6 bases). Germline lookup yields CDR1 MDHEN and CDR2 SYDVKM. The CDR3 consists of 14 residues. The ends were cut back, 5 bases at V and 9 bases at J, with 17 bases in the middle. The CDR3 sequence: CASSRRQAPAPQHF. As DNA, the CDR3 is TGTGCCAGCAGTCGAAGACAGGCCCCCGCGCCCCAGCATTTT.

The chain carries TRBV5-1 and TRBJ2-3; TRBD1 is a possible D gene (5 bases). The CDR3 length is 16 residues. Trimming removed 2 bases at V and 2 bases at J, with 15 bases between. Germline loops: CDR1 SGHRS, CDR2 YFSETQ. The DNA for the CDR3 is TGCGCCAGCAGCTTTTCAGGGATGCCGAACACAGATACGCAGTATTTT. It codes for CASSFSGMPNTDTQYF. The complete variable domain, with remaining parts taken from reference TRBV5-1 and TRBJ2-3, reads KAGVTQTPRYLIKTRGQQVTLSCSPISGHRSVSWYQQTPGQGLQFLFEYFSETQRNKGNFPGRFSGRQFSNSRSEMNVSTLELGDSALYLCASSFSGMPNTDTQYFGPGTRLTVL.

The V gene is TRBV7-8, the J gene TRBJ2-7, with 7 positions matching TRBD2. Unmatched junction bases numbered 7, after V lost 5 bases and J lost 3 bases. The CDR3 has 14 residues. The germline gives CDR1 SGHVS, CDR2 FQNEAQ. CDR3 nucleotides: TGTGCCAGCAGCCGCTCGGGCGGGAGCTACGAGCAGTACTTC. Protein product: CASSRSGGSYEQYF.

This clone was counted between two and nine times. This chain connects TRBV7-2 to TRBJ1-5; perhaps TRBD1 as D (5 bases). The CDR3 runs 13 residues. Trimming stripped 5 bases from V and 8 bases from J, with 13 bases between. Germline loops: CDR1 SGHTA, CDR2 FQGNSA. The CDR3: CASSPGHLEPQHF. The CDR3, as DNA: TGTGCCAGCAGCCCAGGACATCTTGAGCCCCAGCATTTT.

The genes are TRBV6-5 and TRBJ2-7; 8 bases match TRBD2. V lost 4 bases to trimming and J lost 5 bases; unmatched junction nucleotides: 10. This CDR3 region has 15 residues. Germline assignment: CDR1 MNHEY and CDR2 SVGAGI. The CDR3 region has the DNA TGTGCCAGCAGTTTCGGCCCGGGGGGGCCCAACGAGCAGTACTTC. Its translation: CASSFGPGGPNEQYF.

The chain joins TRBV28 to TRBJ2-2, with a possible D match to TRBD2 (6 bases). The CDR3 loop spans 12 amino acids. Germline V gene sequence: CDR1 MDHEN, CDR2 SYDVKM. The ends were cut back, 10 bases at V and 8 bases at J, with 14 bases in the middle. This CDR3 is CAIMPGSGELFF. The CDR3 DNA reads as TGTGCCATCATGCCCGGGAGTGGGGAGCTGTTTTTT.

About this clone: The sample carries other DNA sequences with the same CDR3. In DNA, the CDR3 is TGCGCCAGCAGCTTTACGGGGTACCACACTGAAGCTTTCTTT. Protein sequence: CASSFTGYHTEAFF. The rearrangement joins TRBV5-1 to TRBJ1-1; D ambiguous. Trimming removed 2 bases from V and 3 bases from J, with 11 bases in between. The CDR3 covers 14 residues. Per germline, CDR1 SGHRS and CDR2 YFSETQ. Supplemented by reference TRBV5-1 and TRBJ1-1, the full variable domain reads KAGVTQTPRYLIKTRGQQVTLSCSPISGHRSVSWYQQTPGQGLQFLFEYFSETQRNKGNFPGRFSGRQFSNSRSEMNVSTLELGDSALYLCASSFTGYHTEAFFGQGTRLTVV.

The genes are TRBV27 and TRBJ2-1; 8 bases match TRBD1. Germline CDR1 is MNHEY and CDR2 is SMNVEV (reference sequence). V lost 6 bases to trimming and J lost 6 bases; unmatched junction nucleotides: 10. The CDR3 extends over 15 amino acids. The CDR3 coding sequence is TGTGCCAGCAGACCGAACAGGGGGGTGGGCAATGAGCAGTTCTTC. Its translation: CASRPNRGVGNEQFF.

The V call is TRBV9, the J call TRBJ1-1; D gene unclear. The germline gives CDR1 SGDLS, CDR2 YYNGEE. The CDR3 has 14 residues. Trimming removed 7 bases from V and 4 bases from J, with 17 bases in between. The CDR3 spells CASGERASGTEAFF. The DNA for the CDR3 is TGTGCCAGCGGGGAGAGGGCGAGCGGCACTGAAGCTTTCTTT.

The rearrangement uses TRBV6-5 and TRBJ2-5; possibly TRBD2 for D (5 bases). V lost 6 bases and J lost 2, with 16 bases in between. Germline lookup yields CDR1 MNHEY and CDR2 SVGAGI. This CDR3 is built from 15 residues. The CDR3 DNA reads TGTGCCAGCAGGAGGGTGGTGACAAGTCAAGAGACCCAGTACTTC. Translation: CASRRVVTSQETQYF.

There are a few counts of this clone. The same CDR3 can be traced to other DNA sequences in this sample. The DNA for the CDR3 is TGTGCCAGCAGTTTAACGGGGACCTACGAGCAGTACTTC. This encodes CASSLTGTYEQYF. V is TRBV27 and J is TRBJ2-7, with a weak D call TRBD2 (5 bases). Trimming pared 2 bases from V and 2 bases from J, leaving 7 bases between. Germline-derived CDR1 and CDR2 are MNHEY and SMNVEV (reference sequence). This CDR3 is 13 amino acids long.

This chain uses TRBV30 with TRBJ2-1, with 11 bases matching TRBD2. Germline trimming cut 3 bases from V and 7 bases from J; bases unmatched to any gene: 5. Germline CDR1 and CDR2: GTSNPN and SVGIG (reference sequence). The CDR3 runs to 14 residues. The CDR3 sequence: CAWRIAGGHNEQFF. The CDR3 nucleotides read TGTGCCTGGAGGATAGCGGGGGGGCATAATGAGCAGTTCTTC.

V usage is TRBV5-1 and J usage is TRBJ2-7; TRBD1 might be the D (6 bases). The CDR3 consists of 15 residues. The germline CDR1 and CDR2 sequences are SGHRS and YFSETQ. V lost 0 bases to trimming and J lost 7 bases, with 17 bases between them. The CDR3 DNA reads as TGCGCCAGCAGCTTGGATTCGGGGACATCTAGTGAGCAGTACTTC. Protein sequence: CASSLDSGTSSEQYF.

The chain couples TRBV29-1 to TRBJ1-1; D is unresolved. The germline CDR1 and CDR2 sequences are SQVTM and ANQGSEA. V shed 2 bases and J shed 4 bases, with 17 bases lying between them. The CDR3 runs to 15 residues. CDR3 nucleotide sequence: TGCAGCGTTGAAAAATCCCCCCGGAGTTTCACTGAAGCTTTCTTT. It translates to CSVEKSPRSFTEAFF.

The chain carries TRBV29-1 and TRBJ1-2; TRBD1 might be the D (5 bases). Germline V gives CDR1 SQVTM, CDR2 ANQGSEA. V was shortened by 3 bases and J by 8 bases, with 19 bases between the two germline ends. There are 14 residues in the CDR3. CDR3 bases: TGCAGCGTTGAGGGCTGGGGGGAAGCTAGCGGCTACACCTTC. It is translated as CSVEGWGEASGYTF.

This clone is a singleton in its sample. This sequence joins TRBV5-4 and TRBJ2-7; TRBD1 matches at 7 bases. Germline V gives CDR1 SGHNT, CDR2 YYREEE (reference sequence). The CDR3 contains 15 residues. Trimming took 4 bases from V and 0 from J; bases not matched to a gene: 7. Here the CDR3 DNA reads TGTGCCAGCAGCCAGGACAGGTTTAGCTCCTACGAGCAGTACTTC. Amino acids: CASSQDRFSSYEQYF.

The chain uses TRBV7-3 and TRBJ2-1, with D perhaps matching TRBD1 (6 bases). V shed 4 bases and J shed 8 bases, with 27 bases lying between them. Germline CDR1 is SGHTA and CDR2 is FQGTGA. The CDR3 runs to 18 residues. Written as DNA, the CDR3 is TGTGCCAGCAGCTCGACTCCCGGACAGTTCCAACACGGCGATGAGCAGTTCTTC. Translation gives CASSSTPGQFQHGDEQFF. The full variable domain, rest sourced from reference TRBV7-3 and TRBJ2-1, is GAGVSQTPSNKVTEKGKYVELRCDPISGHTALYWYRQSLGQGPEFLIYFQGTGAADDSGLPNDRFFAVRPEGSVSTLKIQRTERGDSAVYLCASSSTPGQFQHGDEQFFGPGTRLTVL.

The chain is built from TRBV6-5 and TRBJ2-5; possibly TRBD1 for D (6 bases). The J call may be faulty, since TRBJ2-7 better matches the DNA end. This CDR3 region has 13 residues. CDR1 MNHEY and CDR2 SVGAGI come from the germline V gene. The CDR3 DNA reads TGTGCCAGCAGTCAGGGGCCCACCTACGAGCAGTACTTC. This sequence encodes CASSQGPTYEQYF.

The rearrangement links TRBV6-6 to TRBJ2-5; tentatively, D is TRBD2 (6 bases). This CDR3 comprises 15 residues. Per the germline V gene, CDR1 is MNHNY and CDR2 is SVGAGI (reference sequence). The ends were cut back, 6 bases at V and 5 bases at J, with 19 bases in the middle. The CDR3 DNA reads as TGTGCCAGCAGCCGGGACTCAAATCGGGGGGAGACCCAGTACTTC. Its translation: CASSRDSNRGETQYF.

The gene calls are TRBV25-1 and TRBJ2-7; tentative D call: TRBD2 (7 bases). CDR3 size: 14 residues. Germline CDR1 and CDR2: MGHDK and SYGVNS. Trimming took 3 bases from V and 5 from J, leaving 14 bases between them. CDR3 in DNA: TGTGCCAGCAGTGAGGGGGCTGGGGGGGACGAGCAGTACTTC. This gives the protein CASSEGAGGDEQYF.

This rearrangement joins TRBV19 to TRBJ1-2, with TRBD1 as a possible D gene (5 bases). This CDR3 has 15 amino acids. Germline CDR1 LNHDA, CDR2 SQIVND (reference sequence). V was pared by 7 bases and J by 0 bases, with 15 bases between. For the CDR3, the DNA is TGTGCCAGTAAGGAAGGAGGGGCGGCTAACTATGGCTACACCTTC. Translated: CASKEGGAANYGYTF. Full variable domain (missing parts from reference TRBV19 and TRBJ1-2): DGGITQSPKYLFRKEGQNVTLSCEQNLNHDAMYWYRQDPGQGLRLIYYSQIVNDFQKGDIAEGYSVSREKKESFPLTVTSAQKNPTAFYLCASKEGGAANYGYTFGSGTRLTVV.